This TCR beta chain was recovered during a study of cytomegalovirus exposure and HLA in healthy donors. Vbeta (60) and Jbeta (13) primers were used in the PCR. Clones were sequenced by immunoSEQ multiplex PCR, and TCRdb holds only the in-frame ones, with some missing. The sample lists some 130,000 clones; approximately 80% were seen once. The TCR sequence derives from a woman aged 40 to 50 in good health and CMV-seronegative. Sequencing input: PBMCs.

CDR3 loop: CAWDPAGQGNTEAFF. CDR3 coding DNA: TGTGCCTGGGACCCAGCGGGACAGGGGAACACTGAAGCTTTCTTT. This chain joins TRBV30 and TRBJ1-1; the match to TRBD1 covers 9 bases. In germline, CDR1 is GTSNPN, CDR2 SVGIG (reference sequence). Germline trimming cut 5 bases from V and 1 base from J; bases unmatched to any gene: 8. This CDR3 has 15 amino acids.